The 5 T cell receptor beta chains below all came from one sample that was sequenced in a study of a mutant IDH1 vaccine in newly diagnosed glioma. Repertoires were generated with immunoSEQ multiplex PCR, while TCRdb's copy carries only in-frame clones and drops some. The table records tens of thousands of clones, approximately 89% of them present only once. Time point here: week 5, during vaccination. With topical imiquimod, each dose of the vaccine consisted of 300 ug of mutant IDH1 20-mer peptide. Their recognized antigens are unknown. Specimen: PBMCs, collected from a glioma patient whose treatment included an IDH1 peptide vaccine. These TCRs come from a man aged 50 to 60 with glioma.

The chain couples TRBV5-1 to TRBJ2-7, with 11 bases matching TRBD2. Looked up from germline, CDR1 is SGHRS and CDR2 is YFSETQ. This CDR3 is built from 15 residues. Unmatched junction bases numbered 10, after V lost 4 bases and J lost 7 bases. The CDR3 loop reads CASSIGTSGTGEQYF. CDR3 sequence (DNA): TGCGCCAGCAGCATAGGGACTAGCGGTACGGGGGAGCAGTACTTC.

The CDR3 spells CASSVAKGGETQYF. DNA for the CDR3: TGTGCCAGCAGCGTAGCTAAGGGCGGGGAGACCCAGTACTTC. The chain carries TRBV9 and TRBJ2-5; D perhaps matches TRBD2 (5 bases). There are 14 residues in the CDR3. The germline CDR1 and CDR2 sequences are SGDLS and YYNGEE. V shed 0 bases and J shed 5 bases, with 11 bases lying between them. Together with reference TRBV9 and TRBJ2-5, the CDR3 gives the full variable domain: DSGVTQTPKHLITATGQRVTLRCSPRSGDLSVYWYQQSLDQGLQFLIQYYNGEERAKGNILERFSAQQFPDLHSELNLSSLELGDSALYFCASSVAKGGETQYFGPGTRLLVL.

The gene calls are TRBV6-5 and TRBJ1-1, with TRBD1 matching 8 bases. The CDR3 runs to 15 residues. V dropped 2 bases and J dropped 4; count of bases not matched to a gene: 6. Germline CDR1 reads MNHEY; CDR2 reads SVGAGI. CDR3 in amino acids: CASSYLPGQGTEAFF. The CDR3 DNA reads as TGTGCCAGCAGTTACCTGCCAGGACAGGGCACTGAAGCTTTCTTT.

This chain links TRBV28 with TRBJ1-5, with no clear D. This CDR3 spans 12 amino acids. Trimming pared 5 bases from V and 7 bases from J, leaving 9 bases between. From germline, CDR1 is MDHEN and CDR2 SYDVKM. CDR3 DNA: TGTGCCAGCAGTCCCCTTGGCCAGCCCCAGCATTTT. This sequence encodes CASSPLGQPQHF. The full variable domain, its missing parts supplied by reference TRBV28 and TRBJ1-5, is DVKVTQSSRYLVKRTGEKVFLECVQDMDHENMFWYRQDPGLGLRLIYFSYDVKMKEKGDIPEGYSVSREKKERFSLILESASTNQTSMYLCASSPLGQPQHFGDGTRLSIL.

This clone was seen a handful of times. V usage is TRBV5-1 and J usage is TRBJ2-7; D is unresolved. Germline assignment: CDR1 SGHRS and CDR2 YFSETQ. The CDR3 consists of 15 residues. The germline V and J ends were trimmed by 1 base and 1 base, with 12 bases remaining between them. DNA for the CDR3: TGCGCCAGCAGCTTGCTCGGTCGGAGTTCCTACGAGCAGTACTTC. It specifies CASSLLGRSSYEQYF.